This T cell receptor beta chain is from a study of human T cells and chemical hapten exposure. The overall study: Scalp application of diphenylcyclopropenone was performed weekly in patients across the entire roughly 26-week study.

MiXCR, run by TCRdb on the RACE reads, gives a single entry per CDR3 protein. The sample lists about 94,000 distinct CDR3 sequences; 9.3% were seen once. Looked up from germline, CDR1 is MDHEN and CDR2 is SYDVKM. V lost 1 base to trimming and J lost 3 bases; unmatched junction nucleotides: 7. CDR3 length: 16 residues. The time point is: patch test 2, 6 weeks after DPC sensitization. Treatment reported: therapeutic diphenylcyclopropenone sensitization with weekly scalp DPC. Sequencing was performed on whole blood, taken in connection with sensitization to the hapten diphenylcyclopropenone (DPC). The receptor's source is a woman between 35 and 50 years old with alopecia areata. Some clones in this sample may be carry-over from other donors' samples. The chain combines TRBV28 with TRBJ2-5; 8 nucleotides line up with TRBD2. For the CDR3, the DNA is TGTGCCAGCAGTTTATCGTACTCCGGGGGGGAAGAGACCCAGTACTTC. Translating gives CASSLSYSGGEETQYF.